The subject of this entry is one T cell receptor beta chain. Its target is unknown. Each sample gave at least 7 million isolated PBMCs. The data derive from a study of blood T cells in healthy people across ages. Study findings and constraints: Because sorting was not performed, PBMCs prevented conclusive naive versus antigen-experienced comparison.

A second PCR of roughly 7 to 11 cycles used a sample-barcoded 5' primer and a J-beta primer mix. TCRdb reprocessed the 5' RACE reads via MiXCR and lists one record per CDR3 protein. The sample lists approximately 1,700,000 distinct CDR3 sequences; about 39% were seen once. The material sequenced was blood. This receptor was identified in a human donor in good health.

The CDR3 sequence is CASSGRVWPYEQYF. The CDR3 DNA is TGTGCCAGCAGTGGTAGAGTGTGGCCATACGAGCAGTACTTC. The chain has TRBV25-1 and TRBJ2-5; no clear D gene. The tail of the sequence fits TRBJ2-7 better, so the J call may be wrong. Per germline, CDR1 MGHDK and CDR2 SYGVNS. The CDR3 runs 14 residues.